This T cell receptor (beta chain) was found in a study of blood T cell repertoires in COVID-19. Overall study: The United States, Italy and Spain provided the acute and convalescent COVID-19 samples.

V shed 1 base and J 2 bases; nucleotides not matched to a gene: 1. There are 15 residues in the CDR3. CDR1 and CDR2 from the germline V gene are LNHDA and SQIVND (reference sequence). Notes on this clone: Other DNA sequences in the sample encode the same CDR3.

The table came from immunoSEQ multiplex PCR; TCRdb's copy has only in-frame clones and leaves some out. The profile shows approximately 430,000 clones, more than 80% of them singletons. The J gene is TRBJ2-2, the V gene TRBV19; 7 bases agree with TRBD1. This clonotype was sampled from a woman younger than 45 with active or convalescent COVID-19. The source material was peripheral blood. CDR3 sequence (DNA): TGTGCCAGTAGTATAGGGACAGGCAACACCGGGGAGCTGTTTTTT. Translating gives CASSIGTGNTGELFF.